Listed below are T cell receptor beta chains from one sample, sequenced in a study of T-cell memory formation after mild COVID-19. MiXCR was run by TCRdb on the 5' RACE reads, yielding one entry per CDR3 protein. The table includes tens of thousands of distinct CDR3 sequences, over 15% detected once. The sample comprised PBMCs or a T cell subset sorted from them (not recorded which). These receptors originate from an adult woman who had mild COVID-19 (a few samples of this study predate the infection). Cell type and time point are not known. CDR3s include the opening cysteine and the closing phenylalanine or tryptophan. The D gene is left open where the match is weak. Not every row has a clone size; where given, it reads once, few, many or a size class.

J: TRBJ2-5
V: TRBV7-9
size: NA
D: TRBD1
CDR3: CASSSTGTGMSQETQYF
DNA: TGTGCCAGCAGCTCAACAGGGACAGGGATGTCCCAAGAGACCCAGTACTTC

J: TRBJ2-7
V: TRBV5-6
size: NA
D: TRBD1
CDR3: CASSLGQGFWEQYF
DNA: TGTGCCAGCAGCTTGGGACAGGGCTTTTGGGAGCAGTACTTC

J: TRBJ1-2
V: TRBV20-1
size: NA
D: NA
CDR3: CSARAYNANYGYTF
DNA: TGCAGTGCTAGAGCTTATAATGCTAACTATGGCTACACCTTC

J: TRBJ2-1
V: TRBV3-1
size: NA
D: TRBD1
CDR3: CASGAGTDSYNEQFF
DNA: TGTGCCAGCGGAGCCGGGACAGATTCCTACAATGAGCAGTTCTTC

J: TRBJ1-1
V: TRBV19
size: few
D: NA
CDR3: CASSIAGYHTEAFF
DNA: TGTGCCAGTAGTATAGCGGGCTACCACACTGAAGCTTTCTTT

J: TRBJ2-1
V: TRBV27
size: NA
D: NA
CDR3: CASSIGADYNEQFF
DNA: TGTGCCAGCAGCATAGGGGCAGATTACAATGAGCAGTTCTTC

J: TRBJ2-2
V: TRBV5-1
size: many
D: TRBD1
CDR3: CASSGTGNTGELFF
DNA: TGCGCCAGCAGCGGGACAGGGAACACCGGGGAGCTGTTTTTT

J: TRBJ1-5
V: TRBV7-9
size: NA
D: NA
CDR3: CASSLETGPSSRQPQHF
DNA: TGTGCCAGCAGCTTAGAAACAGGGCCTTCTTCTCGTCAGCCCCAGCATTTT

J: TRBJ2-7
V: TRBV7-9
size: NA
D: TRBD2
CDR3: CASSLVAGGPGEQYF
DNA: TGTGCCAGCAGCTTAGTAGCGGGAGGGCCGGGGGAGCAGTACTTC

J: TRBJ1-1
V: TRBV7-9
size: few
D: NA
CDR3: CASSPPRNTEAFF
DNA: TGTGCCAGCAGCCCCCCAAGGAACACTGAAGCTTTCTTT

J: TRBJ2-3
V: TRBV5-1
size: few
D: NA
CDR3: CASSPWTESTDTQYF
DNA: TGCGCCAGCAGCCCATGGACGGAGAGCACAGATACGCAGTATTTT

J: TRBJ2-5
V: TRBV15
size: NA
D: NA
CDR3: CATSRDWGNQETQYF
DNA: TGTGCCACCAGCAGAGATTGGGGGAATCAAGAGACCCAGTACTTC

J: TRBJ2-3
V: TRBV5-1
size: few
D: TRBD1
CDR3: CASSLGQGSDTQYF
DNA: TGCGCCAGCAGCTTAGGACAGGGTTCAGATACGCAGTATTTT

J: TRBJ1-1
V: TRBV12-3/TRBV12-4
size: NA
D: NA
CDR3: CASSPGGADTEAFF
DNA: TGTGCCAGCAGTCCGGGGGGAGCGGACACTGAAGCTTTCTTT

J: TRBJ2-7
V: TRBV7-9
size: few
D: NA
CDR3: CASSSPFDEQYF
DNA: TGTGCCAGCAGCTCTCCCTTTGACGAGCAGTACTTC

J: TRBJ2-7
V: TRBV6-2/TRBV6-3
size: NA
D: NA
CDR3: CASSYVGANSYEQYF
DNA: TGTGCCAGCAGTTACGTGGGGGCAAACTCCTACGAGCAGTACTTC

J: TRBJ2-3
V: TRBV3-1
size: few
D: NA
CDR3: CASSQDFTGPTDTQYF
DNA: TGTGCCAGCAGCCAAGATTTCACAGGGCCCACAGATACGCAGTATTTT

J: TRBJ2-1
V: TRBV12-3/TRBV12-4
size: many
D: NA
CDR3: CASSSQGGGEQFF
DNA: TGTGCCAGCAGTTCACAGGGCGGAGGTGAGCAGTTCTTC

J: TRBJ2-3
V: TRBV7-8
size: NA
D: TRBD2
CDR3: CASSSRTSGGTDTQYF
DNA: TGTGCCAGCAGCAGCCGGACTAGCGGGGGGACAGATACGCAGTATTTT

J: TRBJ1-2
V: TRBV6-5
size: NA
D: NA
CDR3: CASRSSLSYGYTF
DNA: TGTGCCAGCAGGTCTTCTCTCAGCTATGGCTACACCTTC

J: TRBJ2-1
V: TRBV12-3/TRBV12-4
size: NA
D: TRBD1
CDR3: CASSARQGSRNEQFF
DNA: TGTGCCAGCAGTGCCAGACAGGGTAGTCGCAATGAGCAGTTCTTC

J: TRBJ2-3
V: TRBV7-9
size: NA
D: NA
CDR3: CASSLVVGGITDTQYF
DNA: TGTGCCAGCAGCTTAGTGGTTGGGGGGATCACAGATACGCAGTATTTT

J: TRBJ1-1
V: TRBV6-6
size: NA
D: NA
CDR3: CASSYLRKGWMNTEAFF
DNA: TGTGCCAGCAGTTACCTCAGGAAGGGGTGGATGAACACTGAAGCTTTCTTT

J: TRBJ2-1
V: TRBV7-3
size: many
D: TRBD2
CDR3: CASSLAGGGDEQFF
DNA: TGTGCCAGCAGCTTAGCGGGAGGGGGGGATGAGCAGTTCTTC